This TCR beta chain was observed in a study of blood T cell repertoires in COVID-19. The CDR3 spans 14 residues. CDR1 is MNHEY and CDR2 is SVGAGI in the germline V gene. V lost 2 bases and J lost 4, with 9 bases in between. The data were produced by immunoSEQ multiplex PCR, yet TCRdb's version contains in-frame clones alone and is incomplete. The sample contains about 260,000 clones, around 90% of which appear only once. What was sequenced was peripheral blood. The gene calls are TRBV6-5 and TRBJ1-5; D remains ambiguous. The sequence was obtained from a human donor in a cohort sampled during active COVID-19. CDR3 residues: CASSYGGDNQPQHF. The CDR3 region has the DNA TGTGCCAGCAGTTACGGAGGAGATAATCAGCCCCAGCATTTT.